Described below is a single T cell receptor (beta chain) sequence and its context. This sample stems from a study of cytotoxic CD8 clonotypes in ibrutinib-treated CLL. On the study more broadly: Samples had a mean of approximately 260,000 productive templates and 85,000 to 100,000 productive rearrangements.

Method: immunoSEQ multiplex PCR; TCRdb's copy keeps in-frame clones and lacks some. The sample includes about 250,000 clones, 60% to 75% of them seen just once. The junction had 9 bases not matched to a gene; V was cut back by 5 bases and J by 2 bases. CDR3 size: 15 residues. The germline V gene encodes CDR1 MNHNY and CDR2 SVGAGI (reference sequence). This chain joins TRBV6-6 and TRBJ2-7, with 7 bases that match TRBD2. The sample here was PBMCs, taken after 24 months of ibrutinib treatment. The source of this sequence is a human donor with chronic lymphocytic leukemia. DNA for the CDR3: TGTGCCAGCAGTCCCCCACGCGGGGGAACCTACGAGCAGTACTTC. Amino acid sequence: CASSPPRGGTYEQYF.